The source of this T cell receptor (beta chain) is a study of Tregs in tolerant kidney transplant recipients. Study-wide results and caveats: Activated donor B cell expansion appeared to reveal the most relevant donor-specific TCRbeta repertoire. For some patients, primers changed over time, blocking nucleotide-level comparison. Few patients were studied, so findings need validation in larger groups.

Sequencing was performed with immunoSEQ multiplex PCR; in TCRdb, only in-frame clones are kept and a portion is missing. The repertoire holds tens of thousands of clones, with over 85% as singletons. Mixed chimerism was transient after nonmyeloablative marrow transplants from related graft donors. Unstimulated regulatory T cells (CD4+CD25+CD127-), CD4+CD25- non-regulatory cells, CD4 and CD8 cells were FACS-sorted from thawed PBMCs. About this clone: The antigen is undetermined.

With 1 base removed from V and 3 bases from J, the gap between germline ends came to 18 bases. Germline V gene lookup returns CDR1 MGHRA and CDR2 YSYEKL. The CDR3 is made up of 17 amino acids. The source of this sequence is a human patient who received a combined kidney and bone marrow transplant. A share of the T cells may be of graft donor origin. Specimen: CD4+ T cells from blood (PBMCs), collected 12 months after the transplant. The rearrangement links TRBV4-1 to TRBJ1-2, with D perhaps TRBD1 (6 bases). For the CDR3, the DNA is TGCGCCAGCAGCCAAGGCCCGCGGGGGCCGATTTACTATGGCTACACCTTC. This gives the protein CASSQGPRGPIYYGYTF.